A single sample gave rise to the 20 T cell receptor beta chains below, sequenced in a study of T cell repertoires in cytomegalovirus infection. Their recognized antigens are unknown. TCRdb used MiXCR to reprocess the reads, holding one entry per CDR3 protein. Altogether 700,000 to 950,000 distinct CDR3 sequences are present, approximately 30% being singletons, with the ten largest covering around 12%. Specimen: cultured CD8+ T cells from PBMCs, collected from culture after CMV antigen stimulation. Receptors originate from a human donor in good health (CMV status not recorded). Some clones in this sample may be carry-over from other donors' samples.

This clonotype was counted a few times. The rearrangement joins TRBV6-5 to TRBJ2-3; no clear D gene. The length of the CDR3 is 16 residues. V was clipped by 0 bases and J by 0 bases, with 10 bases between them. Germline-derived CDR1 and CDR2 are MNHEY and SVGAGI. This CDR3 reads CASSYSPATSTDTQYF. The CDR3 DNA reads TGTGCCAGCAGTTACTCCCCGGCCACTAGCACAGATACGCAGTATTTT.

There are many counts of this clonotype. The V gene is TRBV7-9, the J gene TRBJ2-7; 8 bases align to TRBD2. The CDR3 loop spans 15 amino acids. Germline trimming cut 5 bases from V and 2 bases from J; bases unmatched to any gene: 8. Germline V lookup: CDR1 SEHNR, CDR2 FQNEAQ (reference sequence). CDR3 sequence reads: CASSEDQAGAYEQYV. The CDR3, as DNA: TGTGCCAGCAGCGAAGATCAAGCGGGAGCCTACGAGCAGTACGTC.

The V call is TRBV25-1, the J call TRBJ2-7; D call uncertain. Trimming removed 4 bases at V and 6 bases at J, with 19 bases between. Germline CDR1 and CDR2: MGHDK and SYGVNS. The CDR3 spans 15 residues. The CDR3 DNA follows: TGTGCCAGCAGTGGAAGAAGACAAGTCAGCCTCGAGCAGTACTTC. Translated: CASSGRRQVSLEQYF.

This clonotype was detected ten times or more. The chain couples TRBV7-2 to TRBJ1-6; D possibly corresponds to TRBD1 (5 bases). Looked up from germline, CDR1 is SGHTA and CDR2 is FQGNSA. This CDR3 contains 16 residues. V lost 5 bases to trimming and J lost 0 bases, with 11 bases between them. The CDR3 sequence is CASSQKGYSYNSPLHF. In nucleotides, the CDR3 is TGTGCCAGCAGCCAGAAGGGGTACTCCTATAATTCACCCCTCCACTTT.

The chain links TRBV10-3 to TRBJ2-5, with a weak D call TRBD1 (6 bases). This CDR3 has 17 amino acids. The germline V and J ends were trimmed by 6 bases and 5 bases, with 25 bases remaining between them. Germline V gives CDR1 ENHRY, CDR2 SYGVKD. The CDR3 region is CAISAVRQDGPRETQYF. The CDR3 nucleotides read TGTGCCATCAGCGCCGTTCGACAGGACGGGCCCCGGGAGACCCAGTACTTC.

This clonotype was seen a few times. The V gene is TRBV12-3 or TRBV12-4, the J gene TRBJ1-3, with 7 bases lining up with TRBD1. After removal of 3 bases from V and 0 bases from J, the junction contained 17 bases not matched to a gene. This CDR3 contains 20 residues. The CDR3 spells CASSFGQELSPPDSGNTIYF. The CDR3, as DNA: TGTGCCAGCAGTTTCGGACAGGAACTTTCACCCCCAGACTCTGGAAACACCATATATTTT.

The DNA of the CDR3 is TGTGCCATCAGATACAGGGAGAATGAGCAGTTCTTC. Translated: CAIRYRENEQFF. This chain uses TRBV10-3 with TRBJ2-1; perhaps TRBD1 as D (6 bases). Trimming stripped 6 bases from V and 7 bases from J, with 10 bases between. This CDR3 is 12 amino acids long. Germline V gene data show CDR1 as ENHRY and CDR2 as SYGVKD.

This clonotype was counted a single time. The J gene is TRBJ2-7, the V gene TRBV7-9; unclear D gene. V lost 5 bases, J lost 1 base, and 12 bases lay in between. This CDR3 is built from 14 residues. Germline values: CDR1 SEHNR, CDR2 FQNEAQ (reference sequence). This CDR3 is CASSVRGRSYEQYF. The CDR3 DNA is TGTGCCAGCAGCGTAAGAGGACGGTCCTACGAGCAGTACTTC. Based on the CDR3 plus reference TRBV7-9 and TRBJ2-7, the full variable domain is DTGVSQNPRHKITKRGQNVTFRCDPISEHNRLYWYRQTLGQGPEFLTYFQNEAQLEKSRLLSDRFSAERPKGSFSTLEIQRTEQGDSAMYLCASSVRGRSYEQYFGPGTRLTVT.

Only a few counts were recorded for this clonotype. This chain joins TRBV19 and TRBJ1-1; D is ambiguous. The CDR3 is made up of 13 amino acids. Germline V gene lookup returns CDR1 LNHDA and CDR2 SQIVND (reference sequence). Between the trimmed V and J ends, which lost 7 bases and 0 bases, there was a span of 9 bases. CDR3 DNA sequence: TGTGCCAGTAACTCGAGACTGAACACTGAAGCTTTCTTT. Protein sequence: CASNSRLNTEAFF.

This clonotype has a handful of counts. The genes are TRBV28 and TRBJ2-1; TRBD1 aligns across 8 bases. CDR1 MDHEN and CDR2 SYDVKM come from the germline V gene. J lost 9 bases, V lost 7 bases, and 26 bases had no gene match. The CDR3 spans 19 residues. DNA of the CDR3: TGTGCCAGCACCTCACTCCACCCCATCGGTGGGGACAGGAGGGGTGAGCAGTTCTTC. Its translation is CASTSLHPIGGDRRGEQFF.

The chain joins TRBV15 to TRBJ1-1; D unclear. From germline, CDR1 is LNHNV and CDR2 YYDKDF (reference sequence). This CDR3 is 14 amino acids long. V was trimmed by 5 bases and J by 2 bases, leaving 12 bases between them. Written as DNA, the CDR3 is TGTGCCACCAGCTCACACCGGAGAAACACTGAAGCTTTCTTT. Protein sequence: CATSSHRRNTEAFF.

This clonotype occurred many times. The chain recombines TRBV4-1 with TRBJ2-1; D might be TRBD1 (5 bases). This CDR3 contains 16 residues. Germline V gives CDR1 MGHRA, CDR2 YSYEKL. Trimming removed 0 bases from V and 1 base from J, with 10 bases in between. CDR3 amino acids: CASSQETKGSYNEQFF. The DNA of the CDR3 is TGCGCCAGCAGCCAAGAAACGAAGGGGTCCTACAATGAGCAGTTCTTC.

V is TRBV12-3 or TRBV12-4 and J is TRBJ2-3, with TRBD2 identical over 9 bases. CDR3 length: 15 residues. V lost 3 bases to trimming and J lost 1 base; unmatched junction nucleotides: 2. In nucleotides, the CDR3 is TGTGCCAGCAGTTTTCAGCGGGGGGGCACAGATACGCAGTATTTT. This translates into CASSFQRGGTDTQYF.

The CDR3 DNA reads TGTGCCAGTAGACCGGGACAGGGGCCCTACAATGAGCAGTTCTTC. The encoded protein is CASRPGQGPYNEQFF. J is TRBJ2-1 and V is TRBV19; 10 bases fit TRBD1. This CDR3 is built from 15 residues. The V gene's germline CDR1 is LNHDA and CDR2 SQIVND (reference sequence). J gave up 2 bases and V 6 bases, and 4 bases lay outside the gene matches.

In regard to this clonotype: The junction departs from germline at one end; a sequencing error may be responsible. The chain links TRBV27 to TRBJ1-1; possibly TRBD1 for D (6 bases). The CDR3 runs to 12 residues. CDR1 and CDR2 (germline): MNHEY, SMNVEV (reference sequence). Here the CDR3 reads CPSSQGTREAFF. The DNA of the CDR3 is TGTCCCAGCAGTCAGGGGACGAGGGAAGCTTTCTTT.

The chain carries TRBV23-1 and TRBJ1-5; D gene unclear. TRBV23-1 has ORF status, its function being uncertain. Trimming removed 0 bases at V and 11 bases at J, with 8 bases between. The CDR3 sequence is 12 residues long. The CDR3 region is CASSQSGRSQHF. The CDR3 DNA sequence: TGCGCCAGCAGTCAATCTGGGCGGTCCCAGCATTTT.

In this sample, this clonotype turned up a few times. J is TRBJ1-6 and V is TRBV10-3, with D unclear. The CDR3 contains 13 residues. V dropped 7 bases and J dropped 10 bases, with 14 bases sitting between them. The germline CDR1 and CDR2 sequences are ENHRY and SYGVKD. CDR3 sequence: CAITGEPGSPLHF. DNA for the CDR3: TGTGCCATCACTGGGGAACCGGGATCACCCCTCCACTTT.

The table lists this clonotype with a few counts. The chain recombines TRBV6-2 or TRBV6-3 with TRBJ2-1; 7 bases match TRBD1. The CDR3 is made up of 12 amino acids. With V trimmed by 7 bases and J by 3 bases, 0 bases remained unmatched. Germline CDR1 is MNHEY and CDR2 is SVGEGT. CDR3 sequence: CASNRGYNEQFF. The DNA for the CDR3 is TGTGCCAGCAACAGGGGCTACAATGAGCAGTTCTTC.

The chain couples TRBV12-3 or TRBV12-4 to TRBJ2-2, with a possible D match to TRBD2 (5 bases). The CDR3 totals 12 residues. The germline V and J ends were trimmed by 4 bases and 7 bases, with 7 bases remaining between them. The CDR3 sequence is CASSWSGGELFF. DNA for the CDR3: TGTGCCAGCAGTTGGAGCGGCGGGGAGCTGTTTTTT.

The chain has TRBV19 and TRBJ2-5, with 7 bases lining up with TRBD2. The CDR3 is 15 amino acids. Germline trimming cut 5 bases from V and 2 bases from J; bases unmatched to any gene: 8. From germline, CDR1 is LNHDA and CDR2 SQIVND (reference sequence). The CDR3 region has the DNA TGTGCCAGTAGTTGGGCTAGCGGACTTCAAGAGACCCAGTACTTC. Its protein is CASSWASGLQETQYF.